The following is a T cell receptor (beta chain) sequence with its context. The antigen remains unidentified. In each case, RNA was isolated and then reverse transcribed into cDNA as the sequencing template. The method was immunoSEQ multiplex PCR; TCRdb's version includes in-frame clones alone and lacks a portion of them. Of more than 200,000 clones listed, around two fifths are singletons. This entry is derived from a study of CD8+ T cells in alopecia areata. Background on the study: Treated patients were dosed with oral tofacitinib, taking 5 to 10 mg twice daily. Study-wide points: Sequencing of scalp samples also includes resident alphabeta T cells from normal skin.

This CDR3 comprises 15 residues. The germline V gene encodes CDR1 MDHEN and CDR2 SYDVKM. The V end was cut by 6 bases, the J end by 0 bases, with 11 bases between. As for treatment: oral pan-JAK inhibitor, 5-10 mg twice daily. It was from PBMCs that CD4+ and CD8+ T cells were sorted. The receptor was isolated from a human donor with alopecia areata. The rearrangement joins TRBV28 to TRBJ1-4, with no clear D. This sample comprised CD4+ T cells sorted from blood, obtained at approximately week 37, from a patient treated with tofacitinib. CDR3 coding DNA: TGTGCCAGCAGCGATACGGGAGCAACTAATGAAAAACTGTTTTTT. Protein: CASSDTGATNEKLFF.